This paragraph reports one T cell receptor (beta chain). The data derive from a study of technical replicates of blood from a handful of donors. Assay: immunoSEQ multiplex PCR; the TCRdb copy retains only in-frame clones and omits some. The sample yields 80,000 or so clones, around 95% seen once. The junction had 3 bases not matched to a gene; V was cut back by 3 bases and J by 3 bases. This CDR3 has 15 amino acids. The germline V gene has CDR1 SGHVS and CDR2 FQNEAQ. This TCR was recovered from a human donor in good health. Sequences were obtained from T cells isolated from PBMCs. The chain has TRBV7-8 and TRBJ1-2; 11 nucleotides agree with TRBD1. The CDR3 protein is CASSFRDRGDYGYTF. CDR3 bases: TGTGCCAGCAGCTTTCGGGACAGGGGGGACTATGGCTACACCTTC.